This T cell receptor (beta chain) originates from a study of immune evolution from preneoplasia to lung adenocarcinoma. Germline loops: CDR1 MGHRA, CDR2 YSYEKL. Trimming took 4 bases from V and 3 from J; bases not matched to a gene: 10. The length of the CDR3 is 16 residues. This clone was picked up a small number of times. The antigen remains undetermined. TCRdb keeps only in-frame clones here, not all; method: immunoSEQ multiplex PCR. The data show 30,000 to 45,000 clones, 74% seen once. Study-level findings and limits: Clonality was highest in normal lung, lower in later-stage lesions apparently.

Material: FFPE invasive lung adenocarcinoma tissue. The gene calls are TRBV4-1 and TRBJ2-3, with 7 bases lining up with TRBD1. The origin of this receptor is a person in their sixties or seventies with lung adenocarcinoma. CDR3 nucleotides: TGCGCCAGCAGCCGGACTTCCGGGACAGCAACAGATACGCAGTATTTT. As protein: CASSRTSGTATDTQYF.